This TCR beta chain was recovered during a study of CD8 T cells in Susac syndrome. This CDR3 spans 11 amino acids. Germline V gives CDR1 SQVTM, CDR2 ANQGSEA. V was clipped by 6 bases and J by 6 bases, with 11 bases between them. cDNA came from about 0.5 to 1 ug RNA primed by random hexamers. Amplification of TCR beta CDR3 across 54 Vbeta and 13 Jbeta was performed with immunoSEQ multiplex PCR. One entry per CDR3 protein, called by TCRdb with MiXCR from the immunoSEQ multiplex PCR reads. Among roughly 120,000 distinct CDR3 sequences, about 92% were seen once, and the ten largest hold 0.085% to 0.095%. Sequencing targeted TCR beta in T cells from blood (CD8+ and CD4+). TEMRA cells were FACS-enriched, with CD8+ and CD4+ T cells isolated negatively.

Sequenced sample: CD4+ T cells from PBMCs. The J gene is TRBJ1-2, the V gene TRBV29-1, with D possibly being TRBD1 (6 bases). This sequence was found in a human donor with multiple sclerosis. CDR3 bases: TGCAGCGTCGCAGGGGTTGATGGCTACACCTTC. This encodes CSVAGVDGYTF.